The sequence of this T cell receptor beta chain was determined in a study of blood T cell repertoires in COVID-19. V was cut by 4 bases and J by 7 bases, with 20 bases left in between. CDR3 length equals 16 residues. The germline V gene encodes CDR1 KGHSH and CDR2 LQKENI. Some clones are missing from TCRdb's copy, which holds only in-frame ones; the method was immunoSEQ multiplex PCR. The data hold more than 250,000 clones, with less than 90% observed a single time. Material: peripheral blood. The clonotype comes from a man in his sixties who had recovered from COVID-19. The chain employs TRBV18 and TRBJ2-1, with D perhaps TRBD2 (6 bases). CDR3 DNA sequence: TGTGCCAGCTCACATCCGGGACTCCGGGCCTCAAATGAGCAGTTCTTC. This gives the protein CASSHPGLRASNEQFF. The full variable domain, its missing parts supplied by reference TRBV18 and TRBJ2-1, is NAGVMQNPRHLVRRRGQEARLRCSPMKGHSHVYWYRQLPEEGLKFMVYLQKENIIDESGMPKERFSAEFPKEGPSILRIQQVVRGDSAAYFCASSHPGLRASNEQFFGPGTRLTVL.